This T cell receptor beta chain comes out of a study of T cells in Graves' hyperthyroidism and ophthalmopathy (dated by TCRdb to between 2017 and 2020). For the wider study: Peripheral blood was collected at initial diagnosis, before any treatment. A discovery cohort of about 95 patients, approximately 45 with Graves' ophthalmopathy and approximately 55 with stable Graves' hyperthyroidism, was used to find distinguishing TCR V-J signatures. Prospective prediction of ophthalmopathy was tested in an independent validation cohort of 18 to 20 hyperthyroidism patients and 15 to 17 patients who later progressed to ophthalmopathy. For training and testing, the approximately 92 patients in the discovery cohort were randomly divided in a 7:3 ratio. Thyroid tissue and blood T-cell repertoires from roughly 6 Graves' hyperthyroidism patients were also compared in the study. After blood sampling, hyperthyroidism patients were treated with methimazole at a starting dose of 30 mg daily, and ophthalmopathy patients were treated with high-dose intravenous methylprednisolone. According to the paper, TCR Vbeta CDR3 sequencing was carried out on 120 to 150 peripheral blood samples, which came from 40 to 45 ophthalmopathy, under 85 hyperthyroidism and approximately 17 progressor patients. The paper as a whole reports these results and caveats: In validation, progression to ophthalmopathy was predicted by the model with 70% to 71% sensitivity and 72.22% specificity, a median of approximately 7.1 months before onset. A model built on a 13 V-J signature distinguished ophthalmopathy from stable hyperthyroidism, reaching around 88% sensitivity and 81% to 83% specificity in cross-validation and 80%/75% in testing. Blood samples also contained most of the expanded thyroid clonotypes (frequency above 0.001), which suggests that blood repertoires may reflect thyroid immune responses. Sample size was not statistically predetermined, and investigators were not blinded to group allocation.

Worth noting for this clonotype: The antigen it recognizes is unknown. Qualities for individual bases were not recorded, and no much larger clone is one base off.

TCR beta CDR3 regions were amplified from RNA transcripts. The TCR CDR3 was subjected to a first round of RT-PCR using the HTBI primer set and the Qiagen OneStep RT-PCR kit. Libraries were constructed in a second round of multiplex PCR, after which size selection and purification were performed. Paired-end sequencing of the libraries was performed with 100 bp reads on an Illumina HiSeq2000. Regarding the original processing steps: SOAPnuke was used to process the raw data, removing reads that contained adapters or uncalled bases, had a mean Phred below 15, or lacked an exact match to the constant primer or identifier. COPE v1.2.5 was used to merge high-quality paired reads, and clonotypes were defined as unique nucleotide sequences. MiTCR v1.1 was used to align the clonotypes against IMGT TRBV, TRBD and TRBJ reference segments. Analysis was restricted to V-J combinations with a frequency above 0.0001, which covered roughly 99% of repertoires. The TCS score was defined as the ratio of F50 (clonal expansion) to E x V (chaos), calculated using BLOSUM62-based TCRdist between CDR3 peptides within each V-J. Welch's t-statistics and random forest reduced fewer than 600 V-J features to 13, which were used in a naive Bayes classifier (R e1071). TCRdb reran the public reads through fastp at Q25 and MiXCR, keeping productive beta chains. All rows with the same CDR3 protein become a single entry with the most common DNA and genes. TCRdb, not the authors, supplied the V and J calls. This sample has roughly 630,000 distinct CDR3 sequences in its table, and around 16% of those were observed once. The ten largest clonotypes hold about 7% of the sample.

The germline V gene supplies CDR1 KGHSH and CDR2 LQKENI. Trimming accounts for 6 bases at V and 7 bases at J, while the number of junction bases matched to no gene is 14. The CDR3, from cysteine to phenylalanine, totals 16 residues. Only CDR3 DNA is held: 48 bases, read in frame from base 1. Graves' hyperthyroidism was defined as stable when no progression to ophthalmopathy occurred over 18 months of follow-up. Hyperthyroidism patients were newly diagnosed, with disease duration under 2 months, and aged 18 to 65 years. Exclusion was applied to patients with uncontrolled infections, other autoimmune diseases, pregnancy or lactation. Diagnoses were established on the basis of clinical symptoms, serum thyroxine and TRAb, thyroid ultrasound, and orbital computed tomography. Ficoll-Paque density gradient centrifugation was used to isolate PBMCs from around 10 ml of fresh peripheral blood. Total RNA was extracted with Trizol reagent, and quality was checked on an Agilent 2100 Bioanalyzer.

The chain couples TRBV18 to TRBJ2-5, with 10 middle bases fitting TRBD1. This TCR was sampled from a woman aged 25 to 39 with Graves' hyperthyroidism. Material for sequencing was blood. The CDR3 corresponds to CASSPRDRGETATQYF. Here is the DNA: TGTGCCAGCTCGCCTCGGGACAGGGGAGAAACAGCGACCCAGTACTTC.